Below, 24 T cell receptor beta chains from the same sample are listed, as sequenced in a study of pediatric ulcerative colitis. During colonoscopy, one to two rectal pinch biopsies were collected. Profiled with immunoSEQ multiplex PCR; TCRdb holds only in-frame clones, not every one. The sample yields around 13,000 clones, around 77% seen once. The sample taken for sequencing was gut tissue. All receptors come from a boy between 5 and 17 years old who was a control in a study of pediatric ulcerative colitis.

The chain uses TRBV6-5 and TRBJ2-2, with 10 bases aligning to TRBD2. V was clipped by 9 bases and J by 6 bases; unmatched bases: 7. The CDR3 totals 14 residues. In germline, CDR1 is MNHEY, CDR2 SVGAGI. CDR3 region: CASQREGGAGELFF. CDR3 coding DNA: TGTGCCAGTCAGCGGGAGGGGGGCGCCGGGGAGCTGTTTTTT.

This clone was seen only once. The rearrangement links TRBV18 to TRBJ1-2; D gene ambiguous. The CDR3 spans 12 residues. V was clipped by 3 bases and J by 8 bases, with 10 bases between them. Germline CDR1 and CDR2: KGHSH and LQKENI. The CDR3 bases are TGTGCCAGCTCACCTGACATAAGGGGCTACACCTTC. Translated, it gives CASSPDIRGYTF.

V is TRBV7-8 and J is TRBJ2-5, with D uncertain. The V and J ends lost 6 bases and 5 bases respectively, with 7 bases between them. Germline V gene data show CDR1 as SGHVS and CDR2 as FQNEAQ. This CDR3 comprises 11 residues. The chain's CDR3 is CASRGSETQYF. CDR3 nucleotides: TGTGCCAGCAGGGGATCGGAGACCCAGTACTTC.

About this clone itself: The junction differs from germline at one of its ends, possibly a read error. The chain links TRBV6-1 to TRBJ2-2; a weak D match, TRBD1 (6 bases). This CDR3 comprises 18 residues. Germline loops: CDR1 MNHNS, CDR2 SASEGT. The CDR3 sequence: CAISDGQGRARNTGELFF. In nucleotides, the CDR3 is TGTGCCATCAGTGACGGGCAGGGGCGGGCCAGGAACACCGGGGAGCTGTTTTTT.

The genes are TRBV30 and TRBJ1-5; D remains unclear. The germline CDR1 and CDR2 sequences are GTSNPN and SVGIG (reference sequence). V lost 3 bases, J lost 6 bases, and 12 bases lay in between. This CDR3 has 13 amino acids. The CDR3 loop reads CAWSVQTGQPQHF. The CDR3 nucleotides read TGTGCCTGGAGCGTACAAACCGGTCAGCCCCAGCATTTT.

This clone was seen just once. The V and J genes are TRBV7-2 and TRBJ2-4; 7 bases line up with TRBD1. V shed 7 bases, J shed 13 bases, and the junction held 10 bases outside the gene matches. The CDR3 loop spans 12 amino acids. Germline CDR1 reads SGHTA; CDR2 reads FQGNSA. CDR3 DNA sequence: TGTGCCAGCACCATGACGGGACAGCAACAGTACTTC. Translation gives CASTMTGQQQYF.

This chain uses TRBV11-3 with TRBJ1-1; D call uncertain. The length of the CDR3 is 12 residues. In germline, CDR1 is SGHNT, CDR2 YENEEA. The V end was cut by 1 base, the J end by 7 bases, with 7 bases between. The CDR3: CASSLAGGEAFF. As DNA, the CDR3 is TGTGCCAGCAGCTTAGCCGGAGGTGAAGCTTTCTTT.

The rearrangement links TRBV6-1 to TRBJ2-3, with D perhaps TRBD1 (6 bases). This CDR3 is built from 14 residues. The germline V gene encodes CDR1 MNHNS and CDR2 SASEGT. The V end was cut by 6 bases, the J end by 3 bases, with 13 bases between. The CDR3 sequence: CASRRVGGTDTQYF. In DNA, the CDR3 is TGTGCCAGCAGGCGGGTAGGGGGTACAGATACGCAGTATTTT.

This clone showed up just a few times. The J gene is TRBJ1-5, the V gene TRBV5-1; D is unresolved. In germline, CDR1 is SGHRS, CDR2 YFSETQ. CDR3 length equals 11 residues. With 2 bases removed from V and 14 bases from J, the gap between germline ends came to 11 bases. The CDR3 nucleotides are TGCGCCAGCAGCTTCTCCCCCGGAGAGCATTTT. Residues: CASSFSPGEHF.

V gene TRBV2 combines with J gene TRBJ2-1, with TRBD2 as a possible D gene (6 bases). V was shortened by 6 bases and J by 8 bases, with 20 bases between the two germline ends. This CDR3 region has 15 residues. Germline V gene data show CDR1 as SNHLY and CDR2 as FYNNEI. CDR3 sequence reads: CASSGAAGLRHEQFF. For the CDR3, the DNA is TGTGCCAGCAGCGGAGCTGCGGGACTGCGACATGAGCAGTTCTTC.

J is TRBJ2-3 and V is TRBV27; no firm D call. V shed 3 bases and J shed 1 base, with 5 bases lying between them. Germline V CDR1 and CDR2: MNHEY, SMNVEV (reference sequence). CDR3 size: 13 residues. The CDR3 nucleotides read TGTGCCAGCAGTTTTGGAGGCACAGATACGCAGTATTTT. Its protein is CASSFGGTDTQYF.

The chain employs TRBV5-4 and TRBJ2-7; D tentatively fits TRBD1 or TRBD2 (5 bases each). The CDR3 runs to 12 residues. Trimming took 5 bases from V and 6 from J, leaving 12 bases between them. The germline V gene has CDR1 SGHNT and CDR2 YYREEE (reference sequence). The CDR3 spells CASSRDVAEQYF. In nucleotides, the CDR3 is TGTGCCAGCAGTCGGGACGTAGCCGAGCAGTACTTC.

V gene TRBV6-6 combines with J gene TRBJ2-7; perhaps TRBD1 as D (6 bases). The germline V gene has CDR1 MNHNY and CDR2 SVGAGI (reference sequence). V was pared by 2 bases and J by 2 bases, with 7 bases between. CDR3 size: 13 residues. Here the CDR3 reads CASSYRDTYEQYF. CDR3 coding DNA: TGTGCCAGCAGTTACCGGGACACCTACGAGCAGTACTTC.

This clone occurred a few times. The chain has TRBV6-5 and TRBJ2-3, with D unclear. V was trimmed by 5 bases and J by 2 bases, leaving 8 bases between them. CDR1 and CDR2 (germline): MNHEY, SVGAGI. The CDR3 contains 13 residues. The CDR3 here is CASSTPATDTQYF. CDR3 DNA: TGTGCCAGCAGTACCCCGGCCACAGATACGCAGTATTTT.

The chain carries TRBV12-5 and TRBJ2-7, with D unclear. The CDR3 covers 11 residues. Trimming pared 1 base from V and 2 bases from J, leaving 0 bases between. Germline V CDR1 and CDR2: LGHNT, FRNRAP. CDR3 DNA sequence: TGTGCTAGTGGTTTGGCCTACGAGCAGTACTTC. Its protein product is CASGLAYEQYF.

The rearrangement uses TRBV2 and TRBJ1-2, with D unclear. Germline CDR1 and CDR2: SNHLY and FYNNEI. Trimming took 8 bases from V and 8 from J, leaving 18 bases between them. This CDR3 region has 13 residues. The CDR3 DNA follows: TGTGCCAGCTTCTCCGGGGTAGGTCTCGGCTACACCTTC. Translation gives CASFSGVGLGYTF. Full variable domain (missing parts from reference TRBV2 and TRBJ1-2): EPEVTQTPSHQVTQMGQEVILRCVPISNHLYFYWYRQILGQKVEFLVSFYNNEISEKSEIFDDQFSVERPDGSNFTLKIRSTKLEDSAMYFCASFSGVGLGYTFGSGTRLTVV.

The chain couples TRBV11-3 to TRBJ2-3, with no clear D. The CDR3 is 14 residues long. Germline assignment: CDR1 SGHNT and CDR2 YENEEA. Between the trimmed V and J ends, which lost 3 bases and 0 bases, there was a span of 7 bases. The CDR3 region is CASSFRSSTDTQYF. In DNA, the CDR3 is TGTGCCAGCAGCTTCCGTTCTAGCACAGATACGCAGTATTTT.

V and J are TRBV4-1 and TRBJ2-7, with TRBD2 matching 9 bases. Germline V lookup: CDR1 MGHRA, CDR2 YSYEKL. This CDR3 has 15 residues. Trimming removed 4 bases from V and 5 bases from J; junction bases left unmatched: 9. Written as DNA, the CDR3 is TGCGCCAGCAGCCGGACGCGGGAGGGGGGGGACGAGCAGTACTTC. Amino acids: CASSRTREGGDEQYF.

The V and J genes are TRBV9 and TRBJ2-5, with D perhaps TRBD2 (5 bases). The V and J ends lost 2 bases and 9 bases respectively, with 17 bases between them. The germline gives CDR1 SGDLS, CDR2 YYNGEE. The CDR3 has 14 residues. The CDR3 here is CASSVDWGMRAQYF. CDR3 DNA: TGTGCCAGCAGCGTTGACTGGGGAATGAGGGCCCAGTACTTC.

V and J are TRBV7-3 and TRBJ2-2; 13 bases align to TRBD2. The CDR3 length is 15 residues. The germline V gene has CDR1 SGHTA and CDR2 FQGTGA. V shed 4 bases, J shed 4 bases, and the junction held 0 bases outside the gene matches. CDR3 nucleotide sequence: TGTGCCAGCAGCTGGACTAGCGGGAGCACCGGGGAGCTGTTTTTT. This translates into CASSWTSGSTGELFF.

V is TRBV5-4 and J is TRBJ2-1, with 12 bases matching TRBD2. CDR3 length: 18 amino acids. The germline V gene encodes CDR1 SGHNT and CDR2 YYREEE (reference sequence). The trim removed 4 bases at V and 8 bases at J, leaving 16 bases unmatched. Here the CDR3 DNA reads TGTGCCAGCAGCCCCCTCCCTGGTACTAGCGGGAGGATGGATGAGCAGTTCTTC. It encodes CASSPLPGTSGRMDEQFF.

This CDR3 reads CASSLVTGYTGELFF. CDR3 coding DNA: TGTGCCAGCAGCTTGGTGACGGGGTACACCGGGGAGCTGTTTTTT. The V and J genes are TRBV5-4 and TRBJ2-2, with D maybe TRBD2 (5 bases). The CDR3 spans 15 residues. In germline, CDR1 is SGHNT, CDR2 YYREEE (reference sequence). V lost 0 bases and J lost 3, with 9 bases in between.

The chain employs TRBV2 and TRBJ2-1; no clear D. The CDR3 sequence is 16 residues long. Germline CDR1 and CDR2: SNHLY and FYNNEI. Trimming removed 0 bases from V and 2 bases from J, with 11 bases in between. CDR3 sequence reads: CASSEALLTPYNEQFF. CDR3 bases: TGTGCCAGCAGTGAAGCGCTCCTGACCCCCTACAATGAGCAGTTCTTC.

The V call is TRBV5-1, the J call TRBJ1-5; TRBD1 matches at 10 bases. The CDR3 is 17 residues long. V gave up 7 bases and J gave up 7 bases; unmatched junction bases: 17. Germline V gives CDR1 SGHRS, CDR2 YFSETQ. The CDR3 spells CASGDSGRDRGEQPQHF. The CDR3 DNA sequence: TGCGCCAGCGGCGATTCCGGCCGGGACAGGGGTGAGCAGCCCCAGCATTTT. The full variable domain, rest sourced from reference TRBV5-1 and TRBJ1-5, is KAGVTQTPRYLIKTRGQQVTLSCSPISGHRSVSWYQQTPGQGLQFLFEYFSETQRNKGNFPGRFSGRQFSNSRSEMNVSTLELGDSALYLCASGDSGRDRGEQPQHFGDGTRLSIL.